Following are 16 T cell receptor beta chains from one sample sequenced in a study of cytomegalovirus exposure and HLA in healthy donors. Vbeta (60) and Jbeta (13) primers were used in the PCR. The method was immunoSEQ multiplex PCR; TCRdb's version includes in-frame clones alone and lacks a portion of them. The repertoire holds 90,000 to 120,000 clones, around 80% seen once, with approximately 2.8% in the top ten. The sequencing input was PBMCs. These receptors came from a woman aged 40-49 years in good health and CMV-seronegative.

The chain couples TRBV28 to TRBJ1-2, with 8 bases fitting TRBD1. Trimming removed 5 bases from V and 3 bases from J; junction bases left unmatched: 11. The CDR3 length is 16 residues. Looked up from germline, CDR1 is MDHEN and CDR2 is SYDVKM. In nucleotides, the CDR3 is TGTGCCAGCAGTAGAATAGGACAGGGTTTCCACTATGGCTACACCTTC. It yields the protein CASSRIGQGFHYGYTF.

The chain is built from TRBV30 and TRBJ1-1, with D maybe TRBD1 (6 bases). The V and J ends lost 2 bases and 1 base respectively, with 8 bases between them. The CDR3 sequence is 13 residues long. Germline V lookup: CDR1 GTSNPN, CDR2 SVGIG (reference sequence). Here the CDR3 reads CAWSRGGNTEAFF. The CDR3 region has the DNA TGTGCCTGGAGTAGAGGGGGGAACACTGAAGCTTTCTTT. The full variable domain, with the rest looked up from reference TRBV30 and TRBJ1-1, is SQTIHQWPATLVQPVGSPLSLECTVEGTSNPNLYWYRQAAGRGLQLLFYSVGIGQISSEVPQNLSASRPQDRQFILSSKKLLLSDSGFYLCAWSRGGNTEAFFGQGTRLTVV.

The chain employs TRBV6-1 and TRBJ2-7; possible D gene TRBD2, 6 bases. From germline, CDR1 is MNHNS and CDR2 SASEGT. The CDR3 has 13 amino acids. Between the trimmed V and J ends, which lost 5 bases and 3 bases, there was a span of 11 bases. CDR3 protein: CASSRGLDYEQYF. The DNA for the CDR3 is TGTGCCAGCAGTCGGGGACTGGACTACGAGCAGTACTTC.

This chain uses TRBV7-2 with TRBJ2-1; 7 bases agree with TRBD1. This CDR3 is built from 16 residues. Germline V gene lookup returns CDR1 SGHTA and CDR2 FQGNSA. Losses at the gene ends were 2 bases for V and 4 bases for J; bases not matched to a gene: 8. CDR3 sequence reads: CASSLWPTGPYNEQFF. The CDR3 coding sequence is TGTGCCAGCAGCTTATGGCCGACAGGGCCATACAATGAGCAGTTCTTC.

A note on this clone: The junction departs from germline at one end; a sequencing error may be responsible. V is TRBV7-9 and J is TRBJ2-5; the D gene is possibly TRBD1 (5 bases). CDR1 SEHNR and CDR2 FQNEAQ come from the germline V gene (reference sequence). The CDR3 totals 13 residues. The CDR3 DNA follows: TGTTCCAGCAGCCTTGACAGAGAAGAGACCCAGTACTTC. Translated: CSSSLDREETQYF. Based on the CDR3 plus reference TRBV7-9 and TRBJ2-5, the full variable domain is DTGVSQNPRHKITKRGQNVTFRCDPISEHNRLYWYRQTLGQGPEFLTYFQNEAQLEKSRLLSDRFSAERPKGSFSTLEIQRTEQGDSAMYLCSSSLDREETQYFGPGTRLLVL.

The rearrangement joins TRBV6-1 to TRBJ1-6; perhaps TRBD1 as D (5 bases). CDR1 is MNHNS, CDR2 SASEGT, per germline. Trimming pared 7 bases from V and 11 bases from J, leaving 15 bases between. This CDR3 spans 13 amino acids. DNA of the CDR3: TGTGCCAGCACCCCTTCAGGGAGGCCACCCCTCCACTTT. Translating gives CASTPSGRPPLHF.

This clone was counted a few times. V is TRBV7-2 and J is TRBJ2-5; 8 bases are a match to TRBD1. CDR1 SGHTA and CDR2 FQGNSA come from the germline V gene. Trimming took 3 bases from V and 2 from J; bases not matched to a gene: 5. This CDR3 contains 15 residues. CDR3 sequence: CASSFQGAGQETQYF. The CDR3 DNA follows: TGTGCCAGCAGCTTCCAGGGGGCCGGGCAAGAGACCCAGTACTTC.

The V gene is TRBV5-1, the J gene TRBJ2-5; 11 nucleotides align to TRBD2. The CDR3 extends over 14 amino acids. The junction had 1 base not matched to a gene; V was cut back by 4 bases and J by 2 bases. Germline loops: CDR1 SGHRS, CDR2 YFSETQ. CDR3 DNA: TGCGCCAGCAGCCGACTAGCGGGGCAAGAGACCCAGTACTTC. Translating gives CASSRLAGQETQYF.

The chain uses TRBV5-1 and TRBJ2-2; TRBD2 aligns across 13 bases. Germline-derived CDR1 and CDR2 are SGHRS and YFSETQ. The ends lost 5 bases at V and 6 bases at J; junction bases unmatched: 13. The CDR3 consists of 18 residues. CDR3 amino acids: CASRRGTSGDSEAGELFF. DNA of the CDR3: TGCGCCAGCAGGCGAGGGACTAGCGGGGATTCGGAGGCCGGGGAGCTGTTTTTT.

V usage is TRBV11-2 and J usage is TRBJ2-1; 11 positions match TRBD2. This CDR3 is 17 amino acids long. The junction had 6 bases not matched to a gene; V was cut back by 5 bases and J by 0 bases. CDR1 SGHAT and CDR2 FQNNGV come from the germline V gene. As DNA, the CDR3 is TGTGCCAGCAGCCCACGGACTAGCGGGTACTCCTACAATGAGCAGTTCTTC. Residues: CASSPRTSGYSYNEQFF.

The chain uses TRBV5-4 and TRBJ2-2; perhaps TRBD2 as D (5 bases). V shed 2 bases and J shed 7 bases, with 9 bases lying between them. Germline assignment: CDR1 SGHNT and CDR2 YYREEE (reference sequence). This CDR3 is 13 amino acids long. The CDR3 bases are TGTGCCAGCAGCTTCCCGGGAATCGGGGAGCTGTTTTTT. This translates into CASSFPGIGELFF.

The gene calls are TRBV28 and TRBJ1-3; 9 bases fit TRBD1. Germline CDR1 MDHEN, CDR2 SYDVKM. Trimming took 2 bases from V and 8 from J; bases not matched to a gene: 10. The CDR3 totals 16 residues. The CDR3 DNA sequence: TGTGCCAGCAGTTTAAGGAGGCCGGGACAGGGTTACACCATATATTTT. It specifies CASSLRRPGQGYTIYF.

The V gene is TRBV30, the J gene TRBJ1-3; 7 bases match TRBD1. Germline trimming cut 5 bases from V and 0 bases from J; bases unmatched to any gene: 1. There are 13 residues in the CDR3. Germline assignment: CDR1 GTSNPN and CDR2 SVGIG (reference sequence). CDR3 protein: CAWGTDSGNTIYF. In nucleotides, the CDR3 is TGTGCCTGGGGGACAGACTCTGGAAACACCATATATTTT.

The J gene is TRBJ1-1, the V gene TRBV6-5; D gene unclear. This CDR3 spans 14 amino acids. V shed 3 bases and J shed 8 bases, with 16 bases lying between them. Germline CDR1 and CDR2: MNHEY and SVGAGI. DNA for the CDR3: TGTGCCAGCAGTTATAGAGTAGCCCGCAACGAAGCTTTCTTT. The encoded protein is CASSYRVARNEAFF.

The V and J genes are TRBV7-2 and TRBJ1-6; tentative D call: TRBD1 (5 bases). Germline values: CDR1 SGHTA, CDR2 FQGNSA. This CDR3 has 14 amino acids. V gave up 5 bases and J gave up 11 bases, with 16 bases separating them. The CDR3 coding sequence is TGTGCCAGCAGCGGGGCGTGGGAAGGAGCACCCCTCCACTTT. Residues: CASSGAWEGAPLHF.

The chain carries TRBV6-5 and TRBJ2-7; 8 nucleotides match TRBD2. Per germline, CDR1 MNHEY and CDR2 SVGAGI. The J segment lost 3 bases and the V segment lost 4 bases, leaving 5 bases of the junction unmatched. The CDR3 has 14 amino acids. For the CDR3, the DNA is TGTGCCAGCAGTTCCGGGACTAGTGGCTACGAGCAGTACTTC. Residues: CASSSGTSGYEQYF.